The text below deals with one T cell receptor beta chain. The clone's antigen remains unknown. No clone much larger than this one lies a single base away; base qualities are absent. The sample belongs to a study of CD8 T cells in Susac syndrome (dated by TCRdb to the late 2010s). Concerning the study at large: Among the Susac syndrome patients who were sequenced, clinically active disease was present in roughly six and clinical remission was observed in roughly eight. Repertoire sequencing was used to test whether CD8+ T cell activation and differentiation in Susac syndrome was antigen driven. At blood withdrawal, Susac syndrome patients were either therapy-naive, taking corticosteroids (in some cases with IVIg as well), or taking IVIg alone. What the research found in general, with its limitations: The TCR sequencing and HLA analysis was acknowledged to have included a relatively small number of individuals. In the CD4+ T cell repertoire of Susac syndrome patients, clonal expansion was not detected.

The CDR3 has 16 amino acids, counting the end cysteine and phenylalanine. The retained sequence is limited to the CDR3, 48 bases, with the frame set at the first base. Reading the germline V gene (reference sequence) gives CDR1 LNHNV and CDR2 YYDKDF. Trimming at the junction amounts to 5 bases on V and 3 bases on J, and the germline ends lie 17 bases apart. RNA was extracted using the RNeasy kit, and roughly 0.5 to 1 microgram was reverse transcribed with random hexamers. The immunoSEQ multiplex PCR assay, which covers 54 Vbeta and 13 Jbeta segments, was used to amplify TCR beta CDR3 regions. Bias from PCR amplification was corrected by using a synthetic template baseline for primer optimization and for computational correction. In the authors' own workflow: Reads were annotated to V, D and J genes per IMGT and analyzed with immunoSEQ Analyzer, keeping only productive sequences. Clonality was computed as one minus Shannon entropy normalized by log2 of the number of productive unique sequences. For each patient and control, public and private clones were evaluated among the 100 most prevalent clones. A clone was defined as Susac-specific if it was absent from the healthy and MS cohorts, from over a thousand published viral clones and from other ImmuneACCESS disease sequences. TCRdb itself trimmed the public reads at Q25 with fastp, ran MiXCR and retained productive beta chains. Every entry covers one CDR3 protein and lists the most common genes and DNA from its rows. TCRdb's processing, not the authors' own work, is the source of the V and J calls. In all, the sample holds roughly 200,000 distinct CDR3 sequences, and around 94% of those were seen once. The leading ten clones occupy 0.099% of the sample.

Peripheral blood CD8+ and CD4+ T cells from healthy donors, Susac syndrome patients and multiple sclerosis patients were profiled using high-throughput TCR beta sequencing. The Susac syndrome patients fulfilled recently defined diagnostic criteria for definite or probable disease. Bulk CD8+ and CD4+ T cells were purified magnetically by negative isolation, whereas CD8+ TEMRA cells were enriched by FACS. Blood was collected in EDTA tubes and processed within 24 hours, with PBMCs isolated through density gradient centrifugation. PBMCs intended for TCR sequencing were cryopreserved in liquid nitrogen and were subsequently thawed in a 37 degrees C water bath. The sorted or isolated CD4+, CD8+ and CD8+ TEMRA cells reached a purity of at least 90%.

The sequence links TRBV15 to TRBJ2-4; tentative D gene TRBD1, with 5 bases matching. The TCR comes from a human donor with Susac syndrome. Material: CD4+ T cells from PBMCs. The nucleotide sequence reads TGTGCCACCAGCCCCTACCCAGGGTCCGGCAAAAACATTCAGTACTTC. This translates into CATSPYPGSGKNIQYF.